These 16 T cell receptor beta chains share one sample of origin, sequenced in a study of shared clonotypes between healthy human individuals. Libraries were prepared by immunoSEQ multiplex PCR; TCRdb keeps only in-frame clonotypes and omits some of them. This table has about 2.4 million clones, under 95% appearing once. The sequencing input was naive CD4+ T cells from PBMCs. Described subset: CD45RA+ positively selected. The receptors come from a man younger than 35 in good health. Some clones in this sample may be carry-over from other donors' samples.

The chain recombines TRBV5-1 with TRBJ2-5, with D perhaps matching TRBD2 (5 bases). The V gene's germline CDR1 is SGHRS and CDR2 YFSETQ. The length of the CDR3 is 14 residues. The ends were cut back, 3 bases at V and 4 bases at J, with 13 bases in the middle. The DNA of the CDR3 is TGCGCCAGCAGCTCCCTAGCAACGACAGAGACCCAGTACTTC. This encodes CASSSLATTETQYF.

The CDR3 protein is CASSLGARTSPLSGNTIYF. DNA for the CDR3: TGTGCCAGCAGCTTAGGGGCTCGGACGTCGCCTCTCTCTGGAAACACCATATATTTT. The rearrangement links TRBV7-2 to TRBJ1-3; no clear D gene. V was trimmed by 1 base and J by 0 bases, leaving 19 bases between them. The germline gives CDR1 SGHTA, CDR2 FQGNSA. The length of the CDR3 is 19 residues.

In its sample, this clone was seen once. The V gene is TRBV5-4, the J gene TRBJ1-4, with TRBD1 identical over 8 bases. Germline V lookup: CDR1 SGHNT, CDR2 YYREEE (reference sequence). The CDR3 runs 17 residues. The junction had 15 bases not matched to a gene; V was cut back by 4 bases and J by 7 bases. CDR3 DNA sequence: TGTGCCAGCAGCCCAACTGGTGTGGCAGGGGGCAGTGAAAAACTGTTTTTT. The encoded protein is CASSPTGVAGGSEKLFF.

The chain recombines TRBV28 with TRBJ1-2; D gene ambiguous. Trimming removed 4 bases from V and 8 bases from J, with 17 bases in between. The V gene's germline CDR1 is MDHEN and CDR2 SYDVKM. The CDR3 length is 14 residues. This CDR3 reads CASSSAGYNEGYTF. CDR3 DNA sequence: TGTGCCAGCAGTTCCGCGGGCTACAACGAAGGCTACACCTTC.

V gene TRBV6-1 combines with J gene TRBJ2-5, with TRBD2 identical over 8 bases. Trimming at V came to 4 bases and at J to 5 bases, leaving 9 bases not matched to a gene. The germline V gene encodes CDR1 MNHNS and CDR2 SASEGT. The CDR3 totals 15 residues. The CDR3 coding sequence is TGTGCCAGCAGTGTCCCGTATGCGGGAGGTGAGACCCAGTACTTC. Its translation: CASSVPYAGGETQYF.

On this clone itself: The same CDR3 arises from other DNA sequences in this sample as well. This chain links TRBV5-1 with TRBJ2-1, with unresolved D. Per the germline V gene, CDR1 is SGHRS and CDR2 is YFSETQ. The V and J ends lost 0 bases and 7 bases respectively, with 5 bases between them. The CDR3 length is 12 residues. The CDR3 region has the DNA TGCGCCAGCAGCTTGGCCTGGAATGAGCAGTTCTTC. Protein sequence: CASSLAWNEQFF.

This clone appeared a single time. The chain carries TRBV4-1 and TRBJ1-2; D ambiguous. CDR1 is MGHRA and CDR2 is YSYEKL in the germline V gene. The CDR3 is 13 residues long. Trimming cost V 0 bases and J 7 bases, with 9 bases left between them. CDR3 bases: TGCGCCAGCAGCCAAGATGGAGGTGGTGGCTACACCTTC. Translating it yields CASSQDGGGGYTF.

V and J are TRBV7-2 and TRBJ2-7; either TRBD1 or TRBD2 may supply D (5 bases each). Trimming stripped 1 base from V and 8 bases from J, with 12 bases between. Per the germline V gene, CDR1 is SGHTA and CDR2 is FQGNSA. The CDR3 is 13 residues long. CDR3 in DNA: TGTGCCAGCAGCTTAGGTATTGGGGACCAGCAGTACTTC. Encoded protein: CASSLGIGDQQYF.

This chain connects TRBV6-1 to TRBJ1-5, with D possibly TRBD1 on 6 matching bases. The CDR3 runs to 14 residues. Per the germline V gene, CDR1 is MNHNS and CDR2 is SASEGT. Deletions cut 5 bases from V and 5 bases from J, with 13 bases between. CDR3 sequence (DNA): TGTGCCAGCAGTAGAGGGGGAGGGGATCAGCCCCAGCATTTT. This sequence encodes CASSRGGGDQPQHF.

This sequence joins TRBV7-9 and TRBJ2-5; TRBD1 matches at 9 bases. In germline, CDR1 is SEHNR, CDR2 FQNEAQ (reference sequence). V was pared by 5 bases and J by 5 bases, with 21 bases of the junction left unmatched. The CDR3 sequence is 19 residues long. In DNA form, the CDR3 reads TGTGCCAGCAGCCCCCACCCGCGGAGGGACAGGGTGTTCCAGGAGACCCAGTACTTC. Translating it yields CASSPHPRRDRVFQETQYF.

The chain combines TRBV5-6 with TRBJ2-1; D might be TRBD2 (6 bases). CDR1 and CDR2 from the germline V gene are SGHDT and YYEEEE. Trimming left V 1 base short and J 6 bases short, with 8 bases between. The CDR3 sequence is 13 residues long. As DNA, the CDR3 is TGTGCCAGCAGCTTGCCCGGGGGCAATGAGCAGTTCTTC. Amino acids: CASSLPGGNEQFF.

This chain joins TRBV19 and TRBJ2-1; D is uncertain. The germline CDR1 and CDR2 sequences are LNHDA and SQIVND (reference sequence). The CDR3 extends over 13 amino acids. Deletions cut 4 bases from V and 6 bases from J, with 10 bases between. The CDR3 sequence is CASSTDPLNEQFF. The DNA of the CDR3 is TGTGCCAGTAGTACTGACCCCCTCAATGAGCAGTTCTTC. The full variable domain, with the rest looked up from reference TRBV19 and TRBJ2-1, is DGGITQSPKYLFRKEGQNVTLSCEQNLNHDAMYWYRQDPGQGLRLIYYSQIVNDFQKGDIAEGYSVSREKKESFPLTVTSAQKNPTAFYLCASSTDPLNEQFFGPGTRLTVL.

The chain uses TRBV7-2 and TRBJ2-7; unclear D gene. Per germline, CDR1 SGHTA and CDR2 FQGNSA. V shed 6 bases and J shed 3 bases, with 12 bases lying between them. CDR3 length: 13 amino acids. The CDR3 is CASSFGPLYEQYF. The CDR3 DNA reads TGTGCCAGCAGTTTTGGGCCTCTCTACGAGCAGTACTTC.

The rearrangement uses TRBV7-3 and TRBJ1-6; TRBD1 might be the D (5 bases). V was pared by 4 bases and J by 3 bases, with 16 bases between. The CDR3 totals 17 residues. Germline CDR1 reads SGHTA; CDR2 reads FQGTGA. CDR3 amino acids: CASSSPTAAGYNSPLHF. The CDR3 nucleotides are TGTGCCAGCAGCTCCCCGACAGCAGCCGGCTATAATTCACCCCTCCACTTT.

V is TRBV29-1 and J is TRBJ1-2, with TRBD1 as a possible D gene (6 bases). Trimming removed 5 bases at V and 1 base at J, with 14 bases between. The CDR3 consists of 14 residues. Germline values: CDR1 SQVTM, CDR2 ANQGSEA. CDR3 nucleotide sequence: TGCAGCGTTAGGGGGGTTAGCGTTAACTATGGCTACACCTTC. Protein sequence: CSVRGVSVNYGYTF.

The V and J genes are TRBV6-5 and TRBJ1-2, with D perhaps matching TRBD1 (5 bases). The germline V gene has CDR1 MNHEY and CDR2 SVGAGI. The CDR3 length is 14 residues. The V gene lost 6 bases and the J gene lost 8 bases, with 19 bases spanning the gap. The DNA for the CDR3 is TGTGCCAGCAGACGACAGTCAGGTGTGTTCGGCTACACCTTC. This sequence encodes CASRRQSGVFGYTF.